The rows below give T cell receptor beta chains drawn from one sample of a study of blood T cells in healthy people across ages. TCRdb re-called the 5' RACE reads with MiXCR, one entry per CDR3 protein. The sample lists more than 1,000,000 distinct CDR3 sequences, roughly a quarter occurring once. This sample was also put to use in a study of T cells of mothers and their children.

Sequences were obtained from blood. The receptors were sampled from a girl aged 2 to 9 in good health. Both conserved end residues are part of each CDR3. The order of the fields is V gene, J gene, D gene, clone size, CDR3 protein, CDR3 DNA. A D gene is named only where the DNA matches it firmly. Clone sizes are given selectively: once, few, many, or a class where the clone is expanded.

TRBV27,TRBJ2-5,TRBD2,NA,CASSSERGQQETQYF,TGTGCCAGCAGTTCTGAGCGGGGGCAACAAGAGACCCAGTACTTC
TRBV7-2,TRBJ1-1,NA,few,CASSLLTPEAFF,TGTGCCAGCAGCTTATTGACACCTGAAGCTTTCTTT
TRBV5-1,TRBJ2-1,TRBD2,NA,CASSLIKGTNNEQFF,TGCGCCAGCAGCTTGATAAAGGGGACTAACAATGAGCAGTTCTTC
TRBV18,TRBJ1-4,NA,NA,CASSQTVTNEKLFF,TGTGCCAGCTCTCAGACAGTAACTAATGAAAAACTGTTTTTT
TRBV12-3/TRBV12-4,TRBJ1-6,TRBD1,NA,CASIVDRDGGSPLHF,TGTGCCAGCATCGTGGACAGGGATGGTGGATCACCCCTCCACTTT
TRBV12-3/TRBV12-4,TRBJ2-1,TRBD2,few,CASSTSGRISNEQFF,TGTGCCAGCAGTACTAGCGGGAGGATAAGCAATGAGCAGTTCTTC
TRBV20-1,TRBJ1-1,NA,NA,CSGVDLRRDEAFF,TGCAGTGGGGTGGACTTAAGAAGGGATGAAGCTTTCTTT
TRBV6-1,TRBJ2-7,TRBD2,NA,CASSEFIRGGSASYEQYF,TGTGCCAGCAGTGAATTTATCCGGGGAGGGTCCGCCTCCTACGAGCAGTACTTC
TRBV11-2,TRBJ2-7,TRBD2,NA,CASSFRPGTRGYEQYF,TGTGCCAGCAGCTTTAGGCCCGGGACTAGGGGCTACGAGCAGTACTTC
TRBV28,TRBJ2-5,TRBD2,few,CASSLGSSGNQETQYF,TGTGCCAGCAGTTTAGGTAGTAGCGGGAATCAAGAGACCCAGTACTTC
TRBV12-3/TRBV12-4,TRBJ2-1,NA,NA,CASSLIGGNEQLF,TGTGCCAGCAGTTTGATCGGTGGCAATGAGCAGCTCTTC
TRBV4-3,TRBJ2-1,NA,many,CASSQDSSYNEQFF,TGCGCCAGCAGCCAAGACAGCTCCTACAATGAGCAGTTCTTC
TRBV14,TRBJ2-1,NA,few,CASSQITANDNEQFF,TGTGCCAGCAGCCAGATTACTGCTAACGATAATGAGCAGTTCTTC
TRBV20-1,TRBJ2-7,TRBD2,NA,CSARPAGAYEQYF,TGCAGTGCTAGGCCAGCGGGAGCCTACGAGCAGTACTTC
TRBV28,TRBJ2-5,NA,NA,CASSFESGQGTQYF,TGTGCCAGCAGTTTCGAGTCAGGCCAAGGGACCCAGTACTTC
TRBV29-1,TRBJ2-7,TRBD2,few,CSVVLAGAYEQYF,TGCAGCGTAGTTCTAGCGGGCGCCTACGAGCAGTACTTC
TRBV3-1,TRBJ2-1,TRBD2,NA,CASSQDAGLAGYNEQFF,TGTGCCAGCAGCCAAGATGCCGGACTAGCGGGATACAATGAGCAGTTCTTC
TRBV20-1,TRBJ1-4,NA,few,CSARDPGRPNEKLFF,TGCAGTGCTAGAGATCCGGGACGGCCTAATGAAAAACTGTTTTTT
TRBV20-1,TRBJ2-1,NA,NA,CSARGLGVSYNEQFF,TGCAGTGCTAGAGGATTGGGAGTCTCCTACAATGAGCAGTTCTTC
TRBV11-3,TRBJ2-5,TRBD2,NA,CASGKGGPPLNERFF,TGTGCCAGCGGCAAGGGAGGGCCCCCGTTGAATGAGCGGTTCTTC
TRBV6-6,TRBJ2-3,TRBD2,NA,CASRTTKRGGTDTQYF,TGTGCCAGCAGAACCACTAAGCGGGGGGGCACAGATACGCAGTATTTT
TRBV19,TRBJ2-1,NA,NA,CASSIEPYNEQFF,TGTGCCAGTAGTATAGAACCCTACAATGAGCAGTTCTTC
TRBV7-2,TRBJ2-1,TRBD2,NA,CASSLHSGRAANEQFF,TGTGCCAGCAGCTTACACAGCGGGAGGGCGGCCAATGAGCAGTTCTTC
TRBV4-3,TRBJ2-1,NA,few,CASSQDRVLYNEQFF,TGTGCCAGCAGCCAAGATAGGGTGTTATACAATGAGCAGTTCTTC
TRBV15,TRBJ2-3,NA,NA,CATGLGGLGTDTQYF,TGTGCCACCGGGTTAGGGGGGCTCGGCACAGATACGCAGTATTTT
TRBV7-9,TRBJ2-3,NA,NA,CASSFDSDTQYF,TGTGCCAGCAGCTTTGATTCCGATACGCAGTATTTT
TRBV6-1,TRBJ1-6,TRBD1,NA,CASSGDRRINSPLHF,TGTGCCAGCAGTGGGGACAGGAGGATTAATTCACCCCTCCACTTT
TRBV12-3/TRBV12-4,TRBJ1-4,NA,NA,CASTMEGKELFF,TGTGCCAGCACTATGGAGGGGAAGGAACTGTTTTTT
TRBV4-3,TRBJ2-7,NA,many,CASSQERGYEQYF,TGCGCCAGCAGCCAAGAACGGGGCTACGAGCAGTACTTC
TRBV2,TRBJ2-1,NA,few,CASLNPYEQFF,TGTGCCAGCTTAAACCCCTATGAGCAGTTCTTC
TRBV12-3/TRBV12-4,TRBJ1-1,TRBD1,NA,CASSILGTEVKAFF,TGTGCCAGCAGTATACTCGGGACAGAGGTTAAAGCTTTCTTT
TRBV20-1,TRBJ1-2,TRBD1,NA,CSASRGQGDGYTF,TGCAGTGCTAGCAGGGGACAGGGCGATGGCTACACCTTC
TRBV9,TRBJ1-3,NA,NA,CASSAASSGNTIYF,TGTGCCAGCAGCGCGGCGAGCTCTGGAAACACCATATATTTT